This T cell receptor beta chain is drawn from a study of blood T cell repertoires in COVID-19. Study overall: Samples representing acute and convalescent COVID-19 were sourced from the United States, Italy and Spain. Sources were T cells, B-cell-depleted T cells, or PBMCs; the material itself was cDNA or gDNA.

The authors' processing: Amplification with reference gene primers provided the estimates of nucleated cell counts. Sequencing used immunoSEQ multiplex PCR; TCRdb keeps in-frame clones, though not all of them. That table gives V, J and clone size, and the DNA gave D and trimming. The sample carries several thousand clones, over 85% recorded once. The CDR3 covers 15 residues. Germline V gene data show CDR1 as GTSNPN and CDR2 as SVGIG (reference sequence). V gave up 2 bases and J gave up 6 bases; unmatched junction bases: 9. Sequencing was carried out using peripheral blood. This sequence joins TRBV30 and TRBJ1-2, with TRBD1 matching 10 bases. This TCR was recovered from a woman in her seventies with active COVID-19. CDR3 DNA sequence: TGTGCCTGGAGTTTTAGGGGACAGGGGATGGATGGCTACACCTTC. It specifies CAWSFRGQGMDGYTF.